Included here is one TCR beta chain sequence, with context. This record belongs to a study of blood T cell repertoires in COVID-19. Study at large: COVID-19 samples collected from the United States, Italy and Spain covered acute and convalescent phases. T cells, B-cell-depleted T cells, or PBMCs supplied cDNA or gDNA.

The CDR3 extends over 14 amino acids. V lost 5 bases to trimming and J lost 8 bases; unmatched junction nucleotides: 7. The germline V gene has CDR1 SNHLY and CDR2 FYNNEI. Study processing details: Amplification with reference gene primers provided the estimates of nucleated cell counts. Repertoires were generated with immunoSEQ multiplex PCR, while TCRdb's copy carries only in-frame clones and drops some. The V and J calls and clone size come from that table; D and trimming were worked out from the DNA. The profile shows approximately 260,000 clones, under 90% of them singletons. Sequencing was done on a sample of peripheral blood. This receptor was identified in a man aged 50-60 years with acute or convalescent COVID-19. The chain combines TRBV2 with TRBJ1-4; 8 bases line up with TRBD1. CDR3 region: CASSTRGRSEKLFF. The CDR3 bases are TGTGCCAGCAGTACCAGGGGGCGCTCGGAAAAACTGTTTTTT.